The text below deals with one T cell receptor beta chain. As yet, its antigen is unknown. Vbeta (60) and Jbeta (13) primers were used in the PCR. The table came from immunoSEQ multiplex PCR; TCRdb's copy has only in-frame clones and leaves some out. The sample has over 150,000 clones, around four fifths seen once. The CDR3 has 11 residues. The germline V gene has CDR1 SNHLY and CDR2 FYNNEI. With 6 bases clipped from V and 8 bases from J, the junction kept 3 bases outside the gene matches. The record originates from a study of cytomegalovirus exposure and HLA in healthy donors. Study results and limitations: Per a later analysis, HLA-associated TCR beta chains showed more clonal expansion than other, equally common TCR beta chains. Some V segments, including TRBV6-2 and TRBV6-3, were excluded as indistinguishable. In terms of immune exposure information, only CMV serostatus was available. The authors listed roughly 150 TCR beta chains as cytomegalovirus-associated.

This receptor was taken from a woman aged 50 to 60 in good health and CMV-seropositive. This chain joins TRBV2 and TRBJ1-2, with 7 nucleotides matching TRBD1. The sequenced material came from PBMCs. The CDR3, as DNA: TGTGCCAGCAGGGGACAGATCGGCTACACCTTC. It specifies CASRGQIGYTF.